A single sample gave rise to the 19 T cell receptor beta chains below, sequenced in a study of CD8+CD57+ T cells in acquired aplastic anemia. Genomic DNA acted as the template from which TCR beta VDJ combination and CDR3 sequence profiling were carried out. TCRdb ran MiXCR on the reads and lists one entry per CDR3 protein. The top ten clones hold 1.1% of a sample with about 170,000 distinct CDR3 sequences, under 55% of them seen once. Selection for sequencing was limited to patients who had shown CD8+CD57+ cell expansion by flow cytometry. The specimen was sorted CD4+, CD8+, or CD8+CD57+ T cells (not recorded which) from PBMCs. Receptors were obtained from a human donor with aplastic anemia.

Concerning this clonotype: A clone one base away is much larger, so this may be a read error. This rearrangement joins TRBV6-2 or TRBV6-3 to TRBJ2-7; D unresolved. Per the germline V gene, CDR1 is MNHEY and CDR2 is SVGEGT. This CDR3 has 16 residues. CDR3 amino acids: CASSYPPRRSVGERYF. CDR3 coding DNA: TGTGCCAGCAGTTACCCCCCGAGACGCTCCGTTGGCGAGCGGTACTTC.

On this clonotype: One end of the junction is discordant with germline, which a read error may explain. This chain links TRBV6-2 or TRBV6-3 with TRBJ2-1; D possibly matches TRBD1 or TRBD2 (6 bases each). Germline V gives CDR1 MNHEY, CDR2 SVGEGT. The CDR3 spans 12 residues. CDR3 amino acids: CVSRPGAVEQFF. The CDR3 nucleotides read TGTGTCAGCAGGCCGGGGGCGGTAGAGCAGTTCTTC.

This chain uses TRBV3-1 with TRBJ1-4; 10 bases map to TRBD1. CDR1 LGHDT and CDR2 YNNKEL come from the germline V gene (reference sequence). J gave up 7 bases and V 4 bases, and 6 bases lay outside the gene matches. The CDR3 covers 15 residues. The CDR3 bases are TGTGCCAGCAGCCGACAAGGGACAGGGGTTGAAAAACTGTTTTTT. Its protein product is CASSRQGTGVEKLFF.

With regard to this clonotype: A read error may explain this, as a much larger clone is one base away. The rearrangement uses TRBV6-5 and TRBJ1-4; D is unclear. CDR3 size: 15 residues. Germline CDR1 reads MNHEY; CDR2 reads SVGAGI. The CDR3 loop is CASSFGLATNEELFF. CDR3 nucleotide sequence: TGTGCCAGCAGTTTTGGCCTTGCAACTAATGAAGAACTGTTTTTT.

This clonotype was observed a single time. DNA of the CDR3: TGCAGTGCTACAGGTCGGACTAGCGGGTGCAATGAGCAGTTCTTC. It translates to CSATGRTSGCNEQFF. V gene TRBV20-1 combines with J gene TRBJ2-1; the match to TRBD2 covers 11 bases. Germline loops: CDR1 DFQATT, CDR2 SNEGSKA (reference sequence). This CDR3 is built from 15 residues. V shed 4 bases and J 6 bases; nucleotides not matched to a gene: 8.

This clonotype was seen more than once but under ten times. Being one base from a much bigger clone, this may be a read error. The chain carries TRBV9 and TRBJ1-1; D uncertain. CDR3 length: 11 residues. Germline lookup yields CDR1 SGDLS and CDR2 YYNGEE. V shed 5 bases and J shed 1 base, with 3 bases lying between them. The CDR3 is CASRANTEAFF. The CDR3 region has the DNA TGTGCCAGCAGGGCGAACACTGAAGCTTTCTTT.

The V call is TRBV25-1, the J call TRBJ2-7, with D unresolved. CDR1 is MGHDK, CDR2 SYGVNS, per germline. The CDR3 has 15 amino acids. Trimming pared 2 bases from V and 2 bases from J, leaving 13 bases between. DNA for the CDR3: TGTGCCAGCAGTGAAGACCTCGTAGCCACCTACGAGCAGTACTTC. This encodes CASSEDLVATYEQYF.

This clonotype was counted only a few times. This sequence joins TRBV7-6 and TRBJ2-7; D gene unclear. This CDR3 has 10 residues. V was trimmed by 11 bases and J by 5 bases, leaving 10 bases between them. CDR1 and CDR2 (germline): SGHVS, FNYEAQ. The CDR3 region has the DNA TGTGCCGACGGATCTAACGAGCAGTACTTC. Its translation is CADGSNEQYF.

The V and J genes are TRBV24-1 and TRBJ1-5; D gene uncertain. The CDR3 sequence is 14 residues long. Trimming removed 6 bases at V and 7 bases at J, with 15 bases between. CDR1 and CDR2 (germline): KGHDR, SFDVKD. The CDR3 bases are TGTGCCACCAGTCCCGGGGTTTCCAGGCAGCCCCAGCATTTT. Translating it yields CATSPGVSRQPQHF.

This clonotype has ten or more counts. The rearrangement links TRBV3-1 to TRBJ2-7, with 8 bases identical to TRBD1. In germline, CDR1 is LGHDT, CDR2 YNNKEL (reference sequence). The CDR3 length is 15 residues. Germline trimming cut 4 bases from V and 9 bases from J; bases unmatched to any gene: 14. The CDR3 region is CASSRALGTGLVQYF. DNA for the CDR3: TGTGCCAGCAGCCGGGCCCTCGGGACAGGTCTTGTGCAGTACTTC.

The chain is built from TRBV2 and TRBJ2-5; 9 positions match TRBD2. Unmatched junction bases numbered 6, after V lost 5 bases and J lost 2 bases. The CDR3 length is 15 residues. Germline-derived CDR1 and CDR2 are SNHLY and FYNNEI. The DNA of the CDR3 is TGTGCCAGCAGTCCTGCTAGCGGGGCACAAGAGACCCAGTACTTC. Protein: CASSPASGAQETQYF.

In this sample, this clonotype turned up a few times. J is TRBJ2-7 and V is TRBV19; 9 bases are shared with TRBD1. V shed 5 bases and J 1 base; nucleotides not matched to a gene: 6. The germline V gene encodes CDR1 LNHDA and CDR2 SQIVND (reference sequence). This CDR3 contains 15 residues. This CDR3 is CASSLPGQGSYEQYF. The CDR3 DNA reads TGTGCCAGTAGTTTACCGGGACAGGGTTCCTACGAGCAGTACTTC.

On this clonotype: A junction boundary mismatches the germline segment, possibly from a read error. The gene calls are TRBV20-1 and TRBJ2-3; perhaps TRBD2 as D (5 bases). The germline V gene encodes CDR1 DFQATT and CDR2 SNEGSKA (reference sequence). The CDR3 contains 16 residues. The CDR3 is CGARAMAAGTIYTQYF. The CDR3 DNA reads as TGCGGTGCTAGAGCCATGGCGGCGGGCACGATCTATACGCAGTATTTT.

This clonotype has a count of ten or more. The chain joins TRBV5-1 to TRBJ1-2, with unresolved D. Germline V gene data show CDR1 as SGHRS and CDR2 as YFSETQ. The CDR3 is 13 residues long. Trimming removed 4 bases at V and 8 bases at J, with 15 bases between. The CDR3, as DNA: TGCGCCAGCAGCCTGGACCTAAATGGCGGCTACACCTTC. Translation gives CASSLDLNGGYTF. The full variable domain, in which reference TRBV5-1 and TRBJ1-2 provide the parts outside the CDR3, is KAGVTQTPRYLIKTRGQQVTLSCSPISGHRSVSWYQQTPGQGLQFLFEYFSETQRNKGNFPGRFSGRQFSNSRSEMNVSTLELGDSALYLCASSLDLNGGYTFGSGTRLTVV.

This clonotype was seen many times. This chain connects TRBV6-1 to TRBJ1-5; D gene unclear. The germline V gene encodes CDR1 MNHNS and CDR2 SASEGT. The V end lost 1 base, the J end lost 0 bases, and 13 bases lay between the germline ends. The CDR3 length is 17 residues. The chain's CDR3 is CASSEGLYRSSNQPQHF. The CDR3 nucleotides read TGTGCCAGCAGTGAAGGACTATACCGTTCTAGCAATCAGCCCCAGCATTTT.

This clonotype has just a few counts. A clone one base away is much larger, so this may be a read error. CDR3 in DNA: TGCAGTGCTAGGTCGGACACTGAAGCTTTCTTT. It translates to CSARSDTEAFF. The rearrangement links TRBV20-1 to TRBJ1-1, with D unclear. Trimming shortened V by 3 bases and J by 3 bases, and 5 bases separated the two germline ends. CDR3 length: 11 amino acids. Looked up from germline, CDR1 is DFQATT and CDR2 is SNEGSKA (reference sequence).

The V gene is TRBV29-1, the J gene TRBJ2-1; no reliable D call. V was cut by 4 bases and J by 2 bases, with 18 bases left in between. This CDR3 has 16 residues. Germline CDR1 and CDR2: SQVTM and ANQGSEA. CDR3 protein: CSVVPWSPSPYNEQFF. As DNA, the CDR3 is TGCAGCGTTGTTCCATGGAGCCCCTCGCCCTACAATGAGCAGTTCTTC.

The chain combines TRBV7-9 with TRBJ1-2; TRBD1 might be the D (5 bases). Germline CDR1 SEHNR, CDR2 FQNEAQ (reference sequence). The V end was cut by 5 bases, the J end by 4 bases, with 14 bases between. The CDR3 covers 14 residues. This CDR3 reads CASSQGSERYGYTF. The DNA of the CDR3 is TGTGCCAGCAGCCAGGGCTCGGAGCGCTATGGCTACACCTTC.

This clonotype was picked up a small number of times. This rearrangement joins TRBV18 to TRBJ1-6; 7 bases align to TRBD1. Germline CDR1 KGHSH, CDR2 LQKENI. CDR3 length equals 16 residues. The junction had 7 bases not matched to a gene; V was cut back by 6 bases and J by 2 bases. The CDR3 sequence: CASSRQGSTYNSPLHF. For the CDR3, the DNA is TGTGCCAGCTCCCGACAGGGAAGCACCTATAATTCACCCCTCCACTTT.